The 2 T cell receptor beta chains listed next were all sequenced from one sample in a study of cytomegalovirus exposure and HLA in healthy donors. The study ran its PCR with 60 Vbeta and 13 Jbeta primers. TCRdb's table, derived via immunoSEQ multiplex PCR, lists solely in-frame clones and lacks some. The sample lists 140,000 to 150,000 clones, approximately 79% occurring once. The sequenced material came from PBMCs. Source of these receptors: a woman aged 40 to 50 in good health and CMV-seropositive.

The chain links TRBV21-1 to TRBJ1-2. TRBV21-1 counts as a pseudogene. CDR3 length: 13 residues. In nucleotides, the CDR3 is TGTGCCAGCAGCAAAGAAATAGCTCTGAGCTACACCTTC. Amino acids: CASSKEIALSYTF.

The V call is TRBV27, the J call TRBJ2-6; the D gene is possibly TRBD2 (5 bases). Trimming removed 5 bases at V and 2 bases at J, with 13 bases between. Germline V CDR1 and CDR2: MNHEY, SMNVEV (reference sequence). This CDR3 has 16 residues. CDR3 nucleotide sequence: TGTGCCAGCAGTCCACACGGGGATCCTGGGGCCAACGTCCTGACTTTC. It yields the protein CASSPHGDPGANVLTF.